A selection of T cell receptor beta chains follows, all from one sample in a study of cytomegalovirus exposure and HLA in healthy donors. Only in-frame clones appear in the TCRdb table, and some are missing; sequencing was by immunoSEQ multiplex PCR. This table has approximately 160,000 clones, roughly 80% appearing once. The material sequenced was PBMCs. Receptor source: a boy between 2 and 10 years old in good health and CMV-seronegative. Both conserved end residues are part of each CDR3. The D gene is left open where the match is weak. Size values are once, few and many counts, or a class for expanded clones, and some rows have none.

D: TRBD1; J: TRBJ2-7; V: TRBV7-9; size: .; CDR3: CASRSLGDRGSYEQYF
D: .; J: TRBJ2-1; V: TRBV9; size: .; CDR3: CASSPRTTYNEQFF
D: TRBD1; J: TRBJ1-4; V: TRBV5-4; size: few; CDR3: CASSSTGVQEKLFF
D: .; J: TRBJ1-2; V: TRBV14; size: .; CDR3: CASSHLHVNYGYTF
D: .; J: TRBJ2-5; V: TRBV30; size: .; CDR3: CAGSFGLQETQYF
D: .; J: TRBJ1-3; V: TRBV7-9; size: .; CDR3: CASSLGLGGSGNTIYF
D: .; J: TRBJ1-1; V: TRBV7-3; size: .; CDR3: CASSLTSQSEAFF
D: .; J: TRBJ1-1; V: TRBV5-1; size: .; CDR3: CASSFAQGPFTEAFF
D: .; J: TRBJ2-1; V: TRBV7-8; size: once; CDR3: CASSFTGSTYNEQFF
D: .; J: TRBJ1-3; V: TRBV7-9; size: .; CDR3: CASSLLPTLSSGNTIYF
D: .; J: TRBJ2-1; V: TRBV10-2; size: .; CDR3: CASSEFGTENNEQFF
D: .; J: TRBJ1-1; V: TRBV5-4; size: .; CDR3: CASSLTGGNTEAFF
D: .; J: TRBJ1-1; V: TRBV6-5; size: few; CDR3: CASSSAKGTEAFF
D: TRBD2; J: TRBJ2-1; V: TRBV4-1; size: .; CDR3: CASSQGGRYNEQFF
D: .; J: TRBJ2-2; V: TRBV5-1; size: once; CDR3: CASSFRVNTGELFF
D: TRBD1; J: TRBJ1-2; V: TRBV6-1; size: .; CDR3: CASSDQGARGYTF
D: TRBD1; J: TRBJ2-7; V: TRBV11-1; size: .; CDR3: CASSLPDRGHYEQYF
D: .; J: TRBJ2-1; V: TRBV19; size: .; CDR3: CASSILARRSYNEQFF
D: TRBD1; J: TRBJ2-3; V: TRBV28; size: .; CDR3: CASSFLTGTVPTVRTDTQYF
D: TRBD1; J: TRBJ1-5; V: TRBV27; size: once; CDR3: CASSEGQALNQPQHF
D: TRBD2; J: TRBJ2-1; V: TRBV7-9; size: .; CDR3: CASSLLWRGGPYNEQFF
D: TRBD1; J: TRBJ1-2; V: TRBV13; size: .; CDR3: CASSLGLLGQANYGYTF
D: TRBD2; J: TRBJ2-1; V: TRBV10-1; size: .; CDR3: CASMGSGSSGEQFF
D: TRBD2; J: TRBJ2-7; V: TRBV29-1; size: .; CDR3: CSVESGTSSYEQYF
D: TRBD2; J: TRBJ2-1; V: TRBV28; size: .; CDR3: CASRLAGDVSEQFF
D: TRBD2; J: TRBJ2-7; V: TRBV28; size: .; CDR3: CASSLPKLLAGGLEEQYF
D: .; J: TRBJ2-1; V: TRBV15; size: .; CDR3: CATSRARGPRALRFRYNEQFF
D: TRBD1; J: TRBJ2-7; V: TRBV18; size: .; CDR3: CASSPRQGQLSTSYEQYF
D: TRBD2; J: TRBJ2-7; V: TRBV28; size: .; CDR3: CASLSGSVGYEQYF
D: TRBD1; J: TRBJ2-7; V: TRBV7-9; size: .; CDR3: CASSIGTAYEQYF
D: TRBD1; J: TRBJ2-3; V: TRBV10-1; size: .; CDR3: CASSEGQVTDTQYF
D: .; J: TRBJ2-5; V: TRBV28; size: .; CDR3: CASSRETQYF
D: .; J: TRBJ2-2; V: TRBV10-3; size: .; CDR3: CAISESDGRKTGELFF
D: .; J: TRBJ1-1; V: TRBV11-2; size: once; CDR3: CASTPVGGSRRAAFF
D: .; J: TRBJ1-1; V: TRBV6-6; size: few; CDR3: CASSYSTVRTEAFF
D: .; J: TRBJ2-1; V: TRBV11-2; size: .; CDR3: CASSHHTGEQFF
D: .; J: TRBJ2-7; V: TRBV6-6; size: .; CDR3: CASSYLGQHYEQYF
D: .; J: TRBJ2-3; V: TRBV9; size: .; CDR3: CASSARGLGADTQYF
D: .; J: TRBJ1-5; V: TRBV12-5; size: .; CDR3: CASGFHVEQVPTSNQPQHF
D: .; J: TRBJ2-3; V: TRBV5-6; size: .; CDR3: CASSLDFSGGHSDTQYF
D: TRBD1; J: TRBJ2-7; V: TRBV10-1; size: .; CDR3: CASSDETGGYYEQYF
D: .; J: TRBJ1-2; V: TRBV19; size: .; CDR3: CASTASWPGGYGYTF
D: .; J: TRBJ2-1; V: TRBV27; size: .; CDR3: CASSSPLGSGINEQFF
D: .; J: TRBJ2-3; V: TRBV11-2; size: .; CDR3: CASSHGVTDTQYF
D: .; J: TRBJ2-5; V: TRBV19; size: .; CDR3: CASSPGGGQETQYF
D: TRBD1; J: TRBJ2-7; V: TRBV5-4; size: .; CDR3: CASSRTTGGLYEQYF
D: .; J: TRBJ2-5; V: TRBV5-5; size: .; CDR3: CASSLEQGVNGETQYF
D: .; J: TRBJ2-7; V: TRBV25-1; size: .; CDR3: CASSVGPFGEQYF
D: .; J: TRBJ2-1; V: TRBV7-2; size: .; CDR3: CASSMKSSYNEQFF
D: TRBD2; J: TRBJ2-7; V: TRBV28; size: .; CDR3: CASSPLSGSSYEQYF